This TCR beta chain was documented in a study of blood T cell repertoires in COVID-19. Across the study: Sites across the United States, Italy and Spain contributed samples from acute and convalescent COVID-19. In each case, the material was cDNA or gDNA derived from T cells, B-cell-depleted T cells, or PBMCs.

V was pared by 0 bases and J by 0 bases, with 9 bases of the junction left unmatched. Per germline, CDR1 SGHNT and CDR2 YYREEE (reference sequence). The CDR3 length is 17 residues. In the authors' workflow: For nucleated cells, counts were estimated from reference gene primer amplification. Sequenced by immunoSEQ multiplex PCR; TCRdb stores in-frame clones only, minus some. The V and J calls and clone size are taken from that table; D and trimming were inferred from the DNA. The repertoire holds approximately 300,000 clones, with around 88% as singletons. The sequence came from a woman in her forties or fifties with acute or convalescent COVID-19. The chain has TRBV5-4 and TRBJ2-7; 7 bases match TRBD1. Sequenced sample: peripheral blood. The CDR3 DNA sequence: TGTGCCAGCAGCTTGGTTATTGACAGGGTGCCCTCCTACGAGCAGTACTTC. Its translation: CASSLVIDRVPSYEQYF.